Sequencing of this T cell receptor (beta chain) was carried out in a study of cytomegalovirus exposure and HLA in healthy donors (dated by TCRdb to 2015 to 2018). Regarding the complete study: In an earlier analysis of around 540 of the donors, 250 to 350 Gb of sequence data and roughly 100 million unique TCR beta sequences from some 170 million T cells were reported. About 320 gigabases of sequencing data and 78 million or so unique TCR sequences were included in an early release covering 550 to 650 HLA-typed donors. Of the roughly 410 genotyped donors, 81% were placed in the genetic ancestry cluster associated with self-reported Caucasian donors. The study aimed to test whether signatures of past pathogen exposure could be identified by cataloging public T cell receptors. The study used immunosequencing to profile the T cell repertoires of approximately 650 subjects and linked those repertoires to cytomegalovirus serostatus. Besides the first cohort of 550 to 750 subjects, a separate validation cohort made up of over 100 different subjects was used. To predict cytomegalovirus infection status, the study brought together high-throughput TCR immunosequencing, statistical association of individual TCRs with disease status, and machine learning. To study patterns of TCR occurrence, a later analysis re-analyzed previously published TCR beta repertoires from 700 or so donors and added high-resolution HLA genotyping. Rather than using new phenotypic data, the later analysis identified candidate immune exposures from TCR beta sequences and from how often those sequences occurred across donors. An earlier analysis of some 500 of the donors used high-throughput TCR beta sequencing to judge whether each TCR beta V gene segment behaved as functional or pseudogenic. Donor age, sex, ethnicity and CMV serostatus were compiled together with the repertoire data. In a later genetic analysis, genome-wide SNP genotypes for about three fifths of the 666 donors were used, and that subset was treated as a discovery cohort. All discovery cohort repertoires had been generated using a single sequencing platform. Class I and class II HLA loci were covered by the typing at four-digit resolution. The number of donors typed differed by locus, with roughly 629-640 for A, B, C, DRB1 and DQB1, roughly 550 for DQA1, 600 to 610 for DPA1, and around 430 for DPB1. Because of strong linkage in the cohort, roughly five DR-DQ haplotypes were treated as single units for association and clustering. Among approximately 370 genotyped donors of the cohort, an average of about 240,000 unique TCR beta nucleotide sequences was sequenced per donor, of which about 18% were non-productive.

A word on this clone: Its antigen target is currently unknown.

The CDR3 holds 16 amino acids from the cysteine to the phenylalanine. Kept here is only the CDR3 DNA, which spans 48 bases and is read in frame from base 1. CDR1 and CDR2, per the germline V gene, are SGHTA and FQGTGA. Trimming accounts for 5 bases at V and 7 bases at J, while the number of junction bases matched to no gene is 13. Study-wide findings and limitations: Several of the top co-occurrence clusters appeared to be linked to parvovirus B19, influenza, CMV and Epstein-Barr virus, according to a later analysis. Because counts were too low, some 17 rarely observed V segments, including chromosome 9 orphons, were left out of the earlier analysis of 587 of the donors. In this cohort, only TCR beta chains were sequenced, and detectable features were limited by the absence of alpha or paired-chain data. A later analysis found that HLA-associated TCR beta chains were more clonally expanded and had lower generation probabilities than equally common non-associated chains. A group of highly shared sequence variants was considered likely to be a technical artifact of the sequencing pipeline. A total of about 150 TCR beta chains were listed by the study as associated with cytomegalovirus. A later analysis found that most CMV-associated TCR beta chains appeared HLA-restricted, with HLA associations seemingly driven largely by CMV exposure. An earlier analysis of several hundred of the donors showed that most TCR beta V segments appeared in productive rearrangements either about 87% or about 30% of the time, which broadly matched IMGT annotations. In a later analysis, some 18,000 TCR beta sequences were associated with specific HLA alleles at a false discovery rate of 0.05. While some public TCRs were present in many individuals, most TCR sequences turned up only very rarely across donors. Linkage disequilibrium might explain the correlated functional status among segregating V segments, but an unknown experimental factor could not be ruled out. The classifier was reported to diagnose cytomegalovirus status with high specificity and sensitivity in both the original cohort and the validation cohort. In a later analysis, TCR association rates were found to vary across HLA loci, with the most associated TCRs seen for DRB1 alleles and the fewest for HLA-C alleles. Compared with the roughly 710-donor mean, donors in an Asian-associated ancestry cluster had fewer N-insertions in productive TCRs, according to a later genetic analysis. HLA typing was unavailable for some donors at each locus, so association tests used only the typed subset. CMV serostatus was the only immune exposure information available for the cohort. A few of the identified cytomegalovirus-associated TCR beta chains were confirmed in vitro to be specific for cytomegalovirus antigens. It was suggested by the authors that the approach could potentially be generalized to other disease states and immunological phenotypes. Presence/absence analyses assumed roughly uniform sequencing depth across donors, an assumption that may not hold. Some IMGT-functional V segments, including TRBV6-2 and TRBV6-3, could not be distinguished by the 87-base-pair reads and were therefore excluded. Assigning TCR associations to individual alleles was difficult when HLA alleles, especially DR and DQ, strongly co-occurred. A further reported finding was that TCR beta sequences accurately predicted the HLA-A and HLA-B alleles for most subjects in the first cohort. A later genetic analysis associated a missense DCLRE1C variant with V-gene and J-gene trimming of TCR beta chains, and an independent cohort replicated the association.

The cohort comprised several hundred healthy bone marrow donors. At the time of sampling, every cohort member was nominally healthy, though immune exposures that went unrecorded were likely present. The donor tested CMV seronegative and was one of the 352 seronegative cohort members. Each donor provided a peripheral blood sample, and peripheral blood mononuclear cells were used for TCR beta sequencing. Genomic DNA extraction from the blood cell samples was performed with the Qiagen DNeasy Blood Extraction Kit. The library was produced with the immunoSEQ multiplex PCR assay. For the multiplex PCR, a mixture combining 60 forward primers for TCR Vbeta segments and 13 reverse primers for TCR Jbeta segments was used. The CDR3 region of rearranged TCR beta genes was amplified from genomic DNA by a multiplex PCR assay. The Illumina HiSeq System was used to sequence the amplified TCR beta libraries as 87-base-pair reads. In the paper's pipeline: A later analysis counted approximately 84 million unique TCR beta chains across the 640 or so repertoires, and roughly 9.9 million of these chains were shared by at least two donors. A nearest-neighbor algorithm error-corrected the raw reads and collapsed the reads into unique sequences, merging closely related sequences to remove PCR and sequencing errors. To assign V, D and J gene segments, CDR3 sequences were aligned to IMGT reference sequences. For a sequence to be retained, a match of at least six nucleotides to both a V gene segment and a J gene segment was required. A rearrangement counted as productive if the CDR3 had no stop codons and remained in frame with V and J, and every other rearrangement counted as non-productive. Following IMGT convention, CDR3 was defined as the stretch from the second conserved V-encoded cysteine up to the conserved J-encoded phenylalanine. Sequences without an unambiguous match to a single V gene segment were excluded from the earlier analysis of a few hundred of the donors. An earlier analysis of a few hundred of the donors classified V segments as functional when productive rearrangements were above 56.7% and as segregating when the standard deviation between donors was above 5%. To diagnose cytomegalovirus status from the catalog of TCR beta chain sequences, a statistical classification framework was built. A later analysis assigned V and J genes by comparing TCR nucleotide sequences with IMGT/GENE-DB human TR gene sequences. A later analysis assigned CDR3 sequences and most-parsimonious VDJ recombination scenarios with the TCRdist pipeline. In a later analysis, every TCR beta chain was defined by the combination of its CDR3 amino acid sequence and its V-gene family, and reads without a unique V-gene family were dropped. To address suspected cross-contamination and a sequencing artifact, a later analysis removed roughly 640 highly shared, low-generation-probability nucleotide sequences. In a later analysis, a clonal expansion index was calculated for each public chain from normalized within-repertoire ranks of inferred template counts. A later analysis computed generation probabilities with a VDJ recombination model fitted to out-of-frame rearrangements, and checked the results against IGoR. Hypergeometric tests were used in a later analysis to score TCR-TCR, TCR-HLA and TCR-CMV co-occurrence, with a repertoire-size bias correction applied to the TCR pairs. A later analysis estimated false discovery rates by permuting HLA or CMV assignments 20 times. A later analysis grouped co-occurring TCRs with DBSCAN, adding TCRdist sequence similarity when clustering within HLA-allele-positive subsets. Repertoires with fewer than 30,000 or more than 120,000 public chains were left out of co-occurrence clustering, as were four to six repertoires with anomalous nucleotide sharing. The source is immuneACCESS, and TCRdb retained only in-frame sequences with V and J called. Part of the clones is not carried over; for the studies checked, unresolved V genes explain less than half of this, and the remainder is unexplained. V and J calls and clone size are copied from that table; D and trimming were computed from the DNA. The sample's table covers about 46,000 clones. The ten largest account for about 1% of the sample.

This clonotype originated in a woman aged 35 to 49 in good health and CMV-seronegative. The sequenced sample consisted of PBMCs. This receptor chain uses TRBV7-3 and TRBJ1-4, and TRBD1 matches 7 of the central bases. The bases are TGTGCCAGCAGCCTAAGGGGCCCACAGGGGACTGAAAAACTGTTTTTT. Translated, this gives CASSLRGPQGTEKLFF.